Listed here are 23 T cell receptor beta chains from one sample, sequenced in a study of blood T cell repertoires in COVID-19. The protocol was immunoSEQ multiplex PCR, while the TCRdb copy is restricted to in-frame clones and leaves out a portion. The sample records 230,000 or so clones, 65% to 90% being singletons. Input material: peripheral blood. The receptors shown here come from a woman between 40 and 50 years old who had recovered from COVID-19.

The chain couples TRBV18 to TRBJ1-4; 7 bases are shared with TRBD1. CDR1 KGHSH and CDR2 LQKENI come from the germline V gene. The length of the CDR3 is 14 residues. The ends lost 6 bases at V and 6 bases at J; junction bases unmatched: 7. The CDR3 region is CASSLGTADEKLFF. In nucleotides, the CDR3 is TGTGCCAGCTCCCTCGGGACAGCGGATGAAAAACTGTTTTTT.

This clone showed up just a few times. The chain employs TRBV2 and TRBJ1-5; D might be TRBD1 (6 bases). The ends were cut back, 5 bases at V and 2 bases at J, with 13 bases in the middle. This CDR3 is 15 amino acids long. The germline V gene encodes CDR1 SNHLY and CDR2 FYNNEI. CDR3 sequence (DNA): TGTGCCAGCAGTCCACAGGGAGACGGCAATCAGCCCCAGCATTTT. It translates to CASSPQGDGNQPQHF.

The chain carries TRBV2 and TRBJ2-3; tentatively, D is TRBD2 (5 bases). The CDR3 runs 14 residues. Deletions cut 6 bases from V and 3 bases from J, with 13 bases between. Germline assignment: CDR1 SNHLY and CDR2 FYNNEI. The CDR3 DNA follows: TGTGCCAGCAGCCTCGCGGGCGATACAGATACGCAGTATTTT. Its translation is CASSLAGDTDTQYF.

This chain links TRBV3-1 (or the pseudogene TRBV3-2) with TRBJ2-7; TRBD2 might be the D (5 bases). Looked up from germline, CDR1 is LGHDT and CDR2 is YNNKEL (reference sequence). The ends were cut back, 3 bases at V and 2 bases at J, with 14 bases in the middle. This CDR3 contains 15 residues. The CDR3 reads CASSQFGLSTYEQYF. The CDR3 nucleotides read TGTGCCAGCAGCCAGTTTGGACTTTCCACCTACGAGCAGTACTTC.

A remark on this clone: Other DNA sequences from this sample encode an identical CDR3 as well. The chain employs TRBV19 and TRBJ1-4; TRBD1 is a possible D gene (6 bases). The ends were cut back, 6 bases at V and 0 bases at J, with 8 bases in the middle. Germline V lookup: CDR1 LNHDA, CDR2 SQIVND (reference sequence). This CDR3 is built from 14 residues. CDR3 DNA sequence: TGTGCCAGTAGGAGGACAGCAACTAATGAAAAACTGTTTTTT. Translating gives CASRRTATNEKLFF.

The genes are TRBV11-3 and TRBJ1-1, with a weak D call TRBD1 (5 bases). In germline, CDR1 is SGHNT, CDR2 YENEEA. V was shortened by 5 bases and J by 1 base, with 11 bases between the two germline ends. This CDR3 contains 14 residues. The CDR3 DNA sequence: TGTGCCAGCAGCAGCAACACAGGGAACACTGAAGCTTTCTTT. Translation gives CASSSNTGNTEAFF. Full variable domain (outside the CDR3, taken from reference TRBV11-3 and TRBJ1-1): EAGVVQSPRYKIIEKKQPVAFWCNPISGHNTLYWYLQNLGQGPELLIRYENEEAVDDSQLPKDRFSAERLKGVDSTLKIQPAELGDSAVYLCASSSNTGNTEAFFGQGTRLTVV.

V usage is TRBV4-3 and J usage is TRBJ2-3, with 9 nucleotides matching TRBD2. The germline gives CDR1 LGHNA, CDR2 YSLEER. Trimming cost V 1 base and J 3 bases; bases outside gene matches: 11. The CDR3 is made up of 18 amino acids. The DNA for the CDR3 is TGCGCCAGCAGCCAAGCGTCAGTGGCGGGGGGGATGACAGATACGCAGTATTTT. This translates into CASSQASVAGGMTDTQYF.

The table lists this clone with a few counts. The chain joins TRBV12-3 or TRBV12-4 to TRBJ2-2, with D unresolved. The V and J ends lost 2 bases and 7 bases respectively, with 8 bases between them. The CDR3 covers 13 residues. CDR3 coding DNA: TGTGCCAGCAGTTTATTAGCCGACGGGGAGCTGTTTTTT. Translating it yields CASSLLADGELFF.

The genes are TRBV28 and TRBJ1-1; no reliable D call. V was shortened by 3 bases and J by 6 bases, with 11 bases between the two germline ends. Germline loops: CDR1 MDHEN, CDR2 SYDVKM. CDR3 length: 13 amino acids. The CDR3 region has the DNA TGTGCCAGCAGTTTGAATGGGCAGTCTGAAGCTTTCTTT. It yields the protein CASSLNGQSEAFF.

V usage is TRBV7-8 and J usage is TRBJ1-5; D unclear. This CDR3 region has 13 residues. Trimming pared 6 bases from V and 9 bases from J, leaving 15 bases between. Germline V lookup: CDR1 SGHVS, CDR2 FQNEAQ. In DNA form, the CDR3 reads TGTGCCAGCAGTACGGACGGGGATCGGCCCCAGCATTTT. Its protein product is CASSTDGDRPQHF.

The chain links TRBV5-1 to TRBJ2-3; D is unresolved. The germline V gene encodes CDR1 SGHRS and CDR2 YFSETQ. Trimming cost V 0 bases and J 5 bases, with 10 bases left between them. This CDR3 contains 14 residues. CDR3 sequence reads: CASSLGSFRDTQYF. The DNA of the CDR3 is TGCGCCAGCAGCTTGGGTTCCTTCCGAGATACGCAGTATTTT. Full variable domain (rest looked up from reference TRBV5-1 and TRBJ2-3): KAGVTQTPRYLIKTRGQQVTLSCSPISGHRSVSWYQQTPGQGLQFLFEYFSETQRNKGNFPGRFSGRQFSNSRSEMNVSTLELGDSALYLCASSLGSFRDTQYFGPGTRLTVL.

This clone has a single count. The chain employs TRBV5-1 and TRBJ1-1; TRBD1 aligns across 8 bases. The germline V gene encodes CDR1 SGHRS and CDR2 YFSETQ. Losses at the gene ends were 2 bases for V and 4 bases for J; bases not matched to a gene: 1. CDR3 length: 13 amino acids. CDR3 coding DNA: TGCGCCAGCAGCTTCGGACAGGGCACTGAAGCTTTCTTT. Translating gives CASSFGQGTEAFF.

This chain links TRBV28 with TRBJ1-6; weak D call: TRBD1 (6 bases). Germline V gene lookup returns CDR1 MDHEN and CDR2 SYDVKM. V shed 4 bases and J shed 0 bases, with 13 bases lying between them. The CDR3 totals 17 residues. The CDR3 DNA reads TGTGCCAGCAGTTCGGGTCAGGGGAGCTCCTATAATTCACCCCTCCACTTT. Protein sequence: CASSSGQGSSYNSPLHF.

The chain is built from TRBV19 and TRBJ1-3; D remains unclear. Germline V gene lookup returns CDR1 LNHDA and CDR2 SQIVND (reference sequence). The CDR3 is 13 amino acids. V was clipped by 5 bases and J by 0 bases, with 5 bases between them. CDR3 amino acids: CASSWSSGNTIYF. The CDR3 coding sequence is TGTGCCAGTAGTTGGAGCTCTGGAAACACCATATATTTT.

J is TRBJ1-5 and V is TRBV28, with 10 bases identical to TRBD1. Losses at the gene ends were 6 bases for V and 5 bases for J; bases not matched to a gene: 7. The CDR3 spans 15 residues. Germline loops: CDR1 MDHEN, CDR2 SYDVKM. CDR3 amino acids: CASRHDRGLDQPQHF. CDR3 coding DNA: TGTGCCAGCAGACACGACAGGGGGCTCGATCAGCCCCAGCATTTT.

J is TRBJ2-1 and V is TRBV12-2; the table calls TRBD2, which could not be checked here. TRBV12-2 is recorded as a pseudogene. The CDR3 consists of 19 residues. CDR3 bases: TGTGCAAGTCGCTTAGCACGCCGTGACAGCGGGGGGGCCTACAATGAGCAGTTCTTC. Its protein product is CASRLARRDSGGAYNEQFF.

In nucleotides, the CDR3 is TGTGCCAGCAGACAGGGGGCGTCGGCCGGGGAGCTGTTTTTT. It encodes CASRQGASAGELFF. V gene TRBV6-5 combines with J gene TRBJ2-2; 9 nucleotides line up with TRBD1. CDR3 length equals 14 residues. J lost 6 bases, V lost 6 bases, and 5 bases had no gene match. Germline V lookup: CDR1 MNHEY, CDR2 SVGAGI.

V gene TRBV28 combines with J gene TRBJ1-1; 8 bases agree with TRBD1. Trimming took 5 bases from V and 3 from J; bases not matched to a gene: 5. Germline CDR1 MDHEN, CDR2 SYDVKM. The CDR3 loop spans 14 amino acids. Written as DNA, the CDR3 is TGTGCCAGCAGTAAGGACAGGGCGGACACTGAAGCTTTCTTT. This translates into CASSKDRADTEAFF.

The V call is TRBV6-6, the J call TRBJ2-7; the match to TRBD1 covers 8 bases. The CDR3 runs 13 residues. V lost 3 bases to trimming and J lost 6 bases; unmatched junction nucleotides: 4. Looked up from germline, CDR1 is MNHNY and CDR2 is SVGAGI (reference sequence). The CDR3, as DNA: TGTGCCAGCAGTTATGACAGGGGCACCGAGCAGTACTTC. The encoded protein is CASSYDRGTEQYF.

The gene calls are TRBV27 and TRBJ1-1; 8 bases map to TRBD1. The V gene end was trimmed by 5 bases and the J gene end by 6 bases; junction bases not matched to a gene: 2. Germline CDR1 MNHEY, CDR2 SMNVEV (reference sequence). The CDR3 sequence is 12 residues long. CDR3 nucleotide sequence: TGTGCCAGCAGTATACAGGGGGCTGAAGCTTTCTTT. Translating gives CASSIQGAEAFF.

V gene TRBV19 combines with J gene TRBJ1-2; TRBD1 is a possible D gene (6 bases). Germline CDR1 reads LNHDA; CDR2 reads SQIVND (reference sequence). V lost 1 base, J lost 6 bases, and 15 bases lay in between. This CDR3 is 15 amino acids long. The CDR3 DNA reads TGTGCCAGTAGTATAGGACGGGACAACATAGATGGCTACACCTTC. It encodes CASSIGRDNIDGYTF.

V and J are TRBV3-1 (or the pseudogene TRBV3-2) and TRBJ1-3; D is uncertain. The germline V and J ends were trimmed by 3 bases and 1 base, with 10 bases remaining between them. This CDR3 is built from 15 residues. Germline lookup yields CDR1 LGHDT and CDR2 YNNKEL (reference sequence). As DNA, the CDR3 is TGTGCCAGCAGCCAGCTGTCGGGATCTGGAAACACCATATATTTT. The encoded protein is CASSQLSGSGNTIYF.

Only one count was recorded for this clone. The rearrangement links TRBV6-2 or TRBV6-3 to TRBJ1-2, with TRBD1 matching over 7 bases. The CDR3 is made up of 12 amino acids. Looked up from germline, CDR1 is MNHEY and CDR2 is SVGEGT. With 0 bases clipped from V and 8 bases from J, the junction kept 0 bases outside the gene matches. The CDR3 spells CASSYSDRGYTF. For the CDR3, the DNA is TGTGCCAGCAGTTACTCGGACAGGGGCTACACCTTC.